This passage covers 2 T cell receptor beta chains from one sample sequenced in a study of shared clonotypes between healthy human individuals. Profiling relied on immunoSEQ multiplex PCR, and the TCRdb table lists in-frame clones only, not all of them. In the table there are approximately 1,500,000 clones, approximately 97% of which are singletons. The sequenced material came from naive CD4+ T cells sorted from blood. Subset denoted: CD45RA+ positively selected. The receptors come from a man aged 30 to 45 in good health.

The V call is TRBV5-1, the J call TRBJ2-3; TRBD1 might be the D (6 bases). Trimming stripped 5 bases from V and 0 bases from J, with 13 bases between. Germline V gene data show CDR1 as SGHRS and CDR2 as YFSETQ. The CDR3 runs to 15 residues. The CDR3: CASRAQGQSTDTQYF. The CDR3 DNA reads as TGCGCCAGCAGGGCACAGGGCCAAAGCACAGATACGCAGTATTTT.

The chain couples TRBV5-4 to TRBJ2-3, with D unresolved. V shed 0 bases and J shed 0 bases, with 17 bases lying between them. CDR1 is SGHNT, CDR2 YYREEE, per germline (reference sequence). The CDR3 loop spans 18 amino acids. The CDR3 bases are TGTGCCAGCAGCTTGGGTTCAGGAAGAAGAGTTAGCACAGATACGCAGTATTTT. It codes for CASSLGSGRRVSTDTQYF.